Presented here are 27 T cell receptor beta chains from one specimen sequenced in a study of blood T cell repertoires in COVID-19. TCRdb keeps only in-frame clones here, not all; method: immunoSEQ multiplex PCR. This table has about 300,000 clones, around 85% appearing once. The sequenced sample consisted of PBMCs or T cells enriched from blood (not recorded which). The receptors here all came from a man between 25 and 39 years old who had recovered from COVID-19.

This clone has just one count. This sequence joins TRBV9 and TRBJ2-3; 8 bases map to TRBD2. The length of the CDR3 is 15 residues. V lost 3 bases, J lost 5 bases, and 8 bases stayed unmatched. The germline V gene has CDR1 SGDLS and CDR2 YYNGEE. CDR3 residues: CASSGASGGRDTQYF. CDR3 nucleotides: TGTGCCAGCAGCGGGGCCAGCGGGGGCCGAGATACGCAGTATTTT.

The chain recombines TRBV30 with TRBJ1-2, with 9 bases matching TRBD1. CDR1 is GTSNPN and CDR2 is SVGIG in the germline V gene (reference sequence). The CDR3 length is 13 residues. J gave up 1 base and V 6 bases, and 3 bases lay outside the gene matches. The CDR3 nucleotides are TGTGCCTGCCGGGACAGGGTTAACTATGGCTACACCTTC. Protein sequence: CACRDRVNYGYTF.

The chain links TRBV27 to TRBJ2-7, with a weak D call TRBD2 (6 bases). The CDR3 is made up of 13 amino acids. The V gene's germline CDR1 is MNHEY and CDR2 SMNVEV (reference sequence). V dropped 4 bases and J dropped 1 base, with 8 bases sitting between them. The CDR3 protein is CASSWRDSYEQYF. Here the CDR3 DNA reads TGTGCCAGCAGTTGGAGGGATTCCTACGAGCAGTACTTC.

The chain employs TRBV7-2 and TRBJ2-3, with a tentative D call TRBD2 (5 bases). Trimming removed 3 bases at V and 4 bases at J, with 11 bases between. The CDR3 length is 14 residues. Germline CDR1 and CDR2: SGHTA and FQGNSA. In nucleotides, the CDR3 is TGTGCCAGCAGCTTTGAGGCGAGGGCAGATACGCAGTATTTT. It is translated as CASSFEARADTQYF. The whole variable domain, remainder taken from reference TRBV7-2 and TRBJ2-3, is GAGVSQSPSNKVTEKGKDVELRCDPISGHTALYWYRQSLGQGLEFLIYFQGNSAPDKSGLPSDRFSAERTGGSVSTLTIQRTQQEDSAVYLCASSFEARADTQYFGPGTRLTVL.

This CDR3 is CASSLRENQPQHF. Written as DNA, the CDR3 is TGTGCCAGCAGCCTAAGGGAGAATCAGCCCCAGCATTTT. The V and J genes are TRBV27 and TRBJ1-5; D call uncertain. Germline loops: CDR1 MNHEY, CDR2 SMNVEV (reference sequence). V lost 6 bases to trimming and J lost 4 bases, with 10 bases between them. This CDR3 has 13 amino acids.

The chain couples TRBV7-2 to TRBJ1-5, with D unresolved. The V gene lost 2 bases and the J gene lost 6 bases, with 8 bases spanning the gap. From germline, CDR1 is SGHTA and CDR2 FQGNSA. The CDR3 consists of 13 residues. The CDR3 loop reads CASSLNSGQPQHF. DNA of the CDR3: TGTGCCAGCAGCTTAAATAGCGGTCAGCCCCAGCATTTT.

This rearrangement joins TRBV7-9 to TRBJ1-1; D gene uncertain. Trimming took off 2 bases at V and 4 bases at J, with 8 bases between the two ends. The CDR3 is made up of 13 amino acids. Germline V gene data show CDR1 as SEHNR and CDR2 as FQNEAQ (reference sequence). DNA for the CDR3: TGTGCCAGCAGCTTAACCAGGCGCACTGAAGCTTTCTTT. Translated: CASSLTRRTEAFF.

This rearrangement joins TRBV19 to TRBJ2-4; 9 nucleotides match TRBD1. This CDR3 region has 20 residues. Looked up from germline, CDR1 is LNHDA and CDR2 is SQIVND (reference sequence). Trimming removed 4 bases from V and 0 bases from J; junction bases left unmatched: 16. As DNA, the CDR3 is TGTGCCAGTAGTACCCTAACCGGGACAGGGAACTCTCAAGCCAAAAACATTCAGTACTTC. Its translation: CASSTLTGTGNSQAKNIQYF.

This clone was seen a handful of times. In DNA, the CDR3 is TGCAGTGCTAGTTCCCCTAGCGGGGGGATATCAGAGACCCAGTACTTC. Translation gives CSASSPSGGISETQYF. This chain joins TRBV20-1 and TRBJ2-5, with 11 bases lining up with TRBD2. The CDR3 length is 16 residues. Per the germline V gene, CDR1 is DFQATT and CDR2 is SNEGSKA (reference sequence). Trimming cost V 3 bases and J 4 bases; bases outside gene matches: 10.

V is TRBV4-1 and J is TRBJ1-2, with TRBD1 matching 9 bases. The CDR3 totals 18 residues. V dropped 3 bases and J dropped 1; count of bases not matched to a gene: 12. Per the germline V gene, CDR1 is MGHRA and CDR2 is YSYEKL. The CDR3: CASSQGPSTGGVNYGYTF. CDR3 DNA: TGCGCCAGCAGCCAGGGCCCGTCGACAGGGGGGGTTAACTATGGCTACACCTTC.

The chain recombines TRBV5-1 with TRBJ1-2; TRBD1 agrees at 7 bases. This CDR3 has 13 residues. J was trimmed by 7 bases and V by 1 base; bases with no gene match: 4. CDR1 is SGHRS, CDR2 YFSETQ, per germline. CDR3 coding DNA: TGCGCCAGCAGCTTGCTCCAGGGGGGTGGCTACACCTTC. It encodes CASSLLQGGGYTF.

V is TRBV27 and J is TRBJ2-1; 8 bases match TRBD2. Germline CDR1 and CDR2: MNHEY and SMNVEV (reference sequence). The V gene end was trimmed by 6 bases and the J gene end by 9 bases; junction bases not matched to a gene: 4. CDR3 length equals 12 residues. The CDR3 region has the DNA TGTGCCAGCAGGGTAGCGGGGCTTGAGCAGTTCTTC. This translates into CASRVAGLEQFF.

The genes are TRBV7-6 and TRBJ2-7, with a tentative D call TRBD2 (6 bases). From germline, CDR1 is SGHVS and CDR2 FNYEAQ. The CDR3 contains 15 residues. V lost 1 base, J lost 2 bases, and 12 bases lay in between. The CDR3 DNA reads TGTGCCAGCAGCTTAGGCGGGGTCCTAACCTACGAGCAGTACTTC. It specifies CASSLGGVLTYEQYF. Filled out from reference TRBV7-6 and TRBJ2-7, the complete variable domain reads GAGVSQSPRYKVTKRGQDVALRCDPISGHVSLYWYRQALGQGPEFLTYFNYEAQQDKSGLPNDRFSAERPEGSISTLTIQRTEQRDSAMYRCASSLGGVLTYEQYFGPGTRLTVT.

This clone was observed once. The chain links TRBV7-9 to TRBJ2-3; perhaps TRBD1 as D (5 bases). This CDR3 contains 17 residues. Germline V lookup: CDR1 SEHNR, CDR2 FQNEAQ (reference sequence). The germline V and J ends were trimmed by 6 bases and 2 bases, with 21 bases remaining between them. The CDR3 reads CASSLNRQTDYTDTQYF. The CDR3 DNA reads as TGTGCCAGCAGTCTCAACCGACAGACCGATTACACAGATACGCAGTATTTT.

The rearrangement joins TRBV2 to TRBJ1-2, with a tentative D call TRBD1 (6 bases). Trimming took off 9 bases at V and 3 bases at J, with 14 bases between the two ends. The CDR3 contains 13 residues. The V gene's germline CDR1 is SNHLY and CDR2 FYNNEI. CDR3 protein: CASNRDTHYGYTF. CDR3 DNA sequence: TGTGCCAGTAACCGGGACACCCACTATGGCTACACCTTC.

The chain carries TRBV6-7 and TRBJ2-3; perhaps TRBD2 as D (6 bases). TRBV6-7 is reported as an ORF; its role is uncertain. V dropped 11 bases and J dropped 0 bases, with 18 bases sitting between them. The CDR3 totals 15 residues. CDR3 coding DNA: TGTGCCTCGGGGGTTCCTACCTCTAGCACAGATACGCAGTATTTT. This gives the protein CASGVPTSSTDTQYF.

The CDR3 region is CASSPPDWNTEAFF. CDR3 nucleotides: TGTGCCAGCAGCCCCCCGGACTGGAACACTGAAGCTTTCTTT. This chain joins TRBV7-9 and TRBJ1-1; no firm D call. The germline V gene has CDR1 SEHNR and CDR2 FQNEAQ (reference sequence). V was trimmed by 5 bases and J by 1 base, leaving 11 bases between them. The CDR3 sequence is 14 residues long.

The chain recombines TRBV4-1 with TRBJ1-1; D gene uncertain. There are 15 residues in the CDR3. Germline V gene data show CDR1 as MGHRA and CDR2 as YSYEKL. Trimming took off 4 bases at V and 4 bases at J, with 16 bases between the two ends. In DNA form, the CDR3 reads TGCGCCAGCAGCCGGCGGTTCTTGCCGCGCACTGAAGCTTTCTTT. This translates into CASSRRFLPRTEAFF.

J is TRBJ2-3 and V is TRBV5-1; TRBD1 might be the D (6 bases). CDR1 is SGHRS and CDR2 is YFSETQ in the germline V gene. V was cut by 1 base and J by 3 bases, with 15 bases left in between. CDR3 length equals 16 residues. CDR3 loop: CASSLWGRGFTDTQYF. In DNA form, the CDR3 reads TGCGCCAGCAGCTTGTGGGGGCGCGGGTTTACAGATACGCAGTATTTT.

This chain connects TRBV28 to TRBJ1-6; 8 positions match TRBD1. The J segment lost 7 bases and the V segment lost 5 bases, leaving 10 bases of the junction unmatched. Germline V gene sequence: CDR1 MDHEN, CDR2 SYDVKM. This CDR3 has 16 residues. CDR3 coding DNA: TGTGCCAGCAGTGTGTGGCCGGGACAGGAAAATTCACCCCTCCACTTT. Translation: CASSVWPGQENSPLHF.

This clone came up a few times. The genes are TRBV19 and TRBJ1-2; possible D gene TRBD1, 6 bases. The CDR3 totals 13 residues. Trimming cost V 6 bases and J 4 bases, with 12 bases left between them. Germline CDR1 LNHDA, CDR2 SQIVND (reference sequence). The DNA of the CDR3 is TGTGCCAGTAGCCCAAGAGGGGGCTATGGCTACACCTTC. Protein product: CASSPRGGYGYTF.

This clone has a single count. This rearrangement joins TRBV6-5 to TRBJ2-3, with D perhaps matching TRBD1 (6 bases). The V end was cut by 8 bases, the J end by 6 bases, with 21 bases between. The CDR3 runs to 15 residues. Germline CDR1 and CDR2: MNHEY and SVGAGI. CDR3 protein: CASRTQGQLRDTQYF. The DNA for the CDR3 is TGTGCCAGCCGAACCCAGGGGCAGTTAAGGGATACGCAGTATTTT.

This chain joins TRBV25-1 and TRBJ2-5, with 9 bases aligning to TRBD1. V lost 3 bases, J lost 1 base, and 0 bases stayed unmatched. The germline gives CDR1 MGHDK, CDR2 SYGVNS. This CDR3 contains 14 residues. CDR3 amino acids: CASSETGGQETQYF. The DNA of the CDR3 is TGTGCCAGCAGTGAGACAGGGGGCCAAGAGACCCAGTACTTC.

The chain links TRBV30 to TRBJ1-4, with D possibly matching TRBD1 (5 bases). Germline-derived CDR1 and CDR2 are GTSNPN and SVGIG (reference sequence). The V gene lost 3 bases and the J gene lost 6 bases, with 8 bases spanning the gap. The CDR3 extends over 12 amino acids. The CDR3 loop reads CAWSGGYEKLFF. CDR3 coding DNA: TGTGCCTGGAGCGGGGGGTATGAAAAACTGTTTTTT.

The rearrangement joins TRBV10-1 to TRBJ2-3, with D perhaps matching TRBD1 (5 bases). V was cut by 4 bases and J by 2 bases, with 7 bases left in between. Germline CDR1 and CDR2: WNHNN and SYGVQD (reference sequence). This CDR3 is built from 13 residues. DNA of the CDR3: TGCGCCAGCAGTGGGGGCTCCACAGATACGCAGTATTTT. It translates to CASSGGSTDTQYF.

This chain uses TRBV4-1 with TRBJ2-5; TRBD1 agrees at 8 bases. The ends lost 4 bases at V and 5 bases at J; junction bases unmatched: 9. This CDR3 has 15 amino acids. Germline CDR1 MGHRA, CDR2 YSYEKL. The CDR3 region is CASSPFTRGLETQYF. The CDR3 DNA follows: TGCGCCAGCAGCCCGTTCACCAGGGGGCTGGAGACCCAGTACTTC.

The gene calls are TRBV20-1 and TRBJ2-1, with 12 positions matching TRBD2. V was pared by 3 bases and J by 6 bases, with 12 bases of the junction left unmatched. The CDR3 has 17 amino acids. Looked up from germline, CDR1 is DFQATT and CDR2 is SNEGSKA (reference sequence). CDR3 amino acids: CSASDLAGGPSGNEQFF. The DNA for the CDR3 is TGCAGTGCTAGTGATCTAGCGGGGGGGCCTTCGGGCAATGAGCAGTTCTTC.